A single sample gave rise to the 24 T cell receptor beta chains below, sequenced in a study of blood T cell repertoires in COVID-19. The method was immunoSEQ multiplex PCR; TCRdb's version includes in-frame clones alone and lacks a portion of them. The data contain 200,000 or so clones, around 80% of them singletons. The specimen sequenced was peripheral blood. These receptors were taken from a human donor with acute or convalescent COVID-19. The donor label of this sample is uncertain.

This clone has only a few counts. The chain carries TRBV9 and TRBJ2-3, with 12 positions matching TRBD2. V lost 4 bases and J lost 2; bases outside the gene matches: 5. The CDR3 covers 16 residues. Germline-derived CDR1 and CDR2 are SGDLS and YYNGEE. CDR3 nucleotides: TGTGCCAGCAGCCCCCTAGCGGGAGGGATCACAGATACGCAGTATTTT. This translates into CASSPLAGGITDTQYF.

V gene TRBV30 combines with J gene TRBJ2-5; D may be TRBD1 (6 bases). CDR1 GTSNPN and CDR2 SVGIG come from the germline V gene (reference sequence). Deletions cut 5 bases from V and 2 bases from J, with 9 bases between. The CDR3 extends over 12 amino acids. CDR3 sequence reads: CAWGQSQETQYF. DNA of the CDR3: TGTGCCTGGGGACAGTCACAAGAGACCCAGTACTTC.

The J gene is TRBJ1-2, the V gene TRBV30; D possibly corresponds to TRBD1 (6 bases). Germline CDR1 is GTSNPN and CDR2 is SVGIG (reference sequence). V lost 4 bases, J lost 1 base, and 10 bases lay in between. CDR3 length: 13 amino acids. The CDR3 region is CAWTEDSNYGYTF. CDR3 in DNA: TGTGCCTGGACGGAGGACAGTAACTATGGCTACACCTTC.

The chain recombines TRBV20-1 with TRBJ2-7; possible D gene TRBD2, 5 bases. V lost 6 bases to trimming and J lost 9 bases, with 15 bases between them. Germline loops: CDR1 DFQATT, CDR2 SNEGSKA (reference sequence). The CDR3 extends over 11 amino acids. The CDR3 DNA sequence: TGCAGTGCCCCTACGATAGAGGGGCAGTACTTC. It translates to CSAPTIEGQYF.

This sequence joins TRBV27 and TRBJ1-5; 7 nucleotides align to TRBD1. The ends lost 9 bases at V and 4 bases at J; junction bases unmatched: 9. CDR3 length: 14 amino acids. Germline loops: CDR1 MNHEY, CDR2 SMNVEV (reference sequence). This chain's CDR3 is CARQPGGGNQPQHF. The CDR3 region has the DNA TGTGCCAGACAACCAGGGGGTGGTAATCAGCCCCAGCATTTT.

This rearrangement joins TRBV6-6 to TRBJ2-7, with 11 positions matching TRBD2. Germline-derived CDR1 and CDR2 are MNHNY and SVGAGI (reference sequence). With 5 bases clipped from V and 6 bases from J, the junction kept 6 bases outside the gene matches. The CDR3 totals 14 residues. The CDR3 DNA follows: TGTGCCAGCAGTCAACTAGCGGGAGCGGCCGAGCAGTACTTC. It codes for CASSQLAGAAEQYF.

The J gene is TRBJ2-5, the V gene TRBV14; D gene unclear. This CDR3 spans 16 amino acids. Germline lookup yields CDR1 SGHDN and CDR2 FVKESK. V lost 0 bases to trimming and J lost 2 bases, with 13 bases between them. CDR3 sequence: CASSQDRPGRQETQYF. For the CDR3, the DNA is TGTGCCAGCAGCCAAGATCGGCCAGGCCGGCAAGAGACCCAGTACTTC.

V and J are TRBV19 and TRBJ2-3; 7 bases are shared with TRBD2. Germline V CDR1 and CDR2: LNHDA, SQIVND (reference sequence). V was pared by 5 bases and J by 4 bases, with 3 bases of the junction left unmatched. The CDR3 extends over 13 amino acids. This chain's CDR3 is CASSAGLADTQYF. The CDR3 region has the DNA TGTGCCAGTAGTGCCGGACTAGCAGATACGCAGTATTTT. Supplemented by reference TRBV19 and TRBJ2-3, the full variable domain reads DGGITQSPKYLFRKEGQNVTLSCEQNLNHDAMYWYRQDPGQGLRLIYYSQIVNDFQKGDIAEGYSVSREKKESFPLTVTSAQKNPTAFYLCASSAGLADTQYFGPGTRLTVL.

V and J are TRBV7-9 and TRBJ2-1; 7 bases are a match to TRBD1. This CDR3 is 14 amino acids long. CDR1 is SEHNR and CDR2 is FQNEAQ in the germline V gene (reference sequence). The V and J ends lost 4 bases and 6 bases, in that order; junction bases with no gene match: 6. CDR3 protein: CASSSDRTFNEQFF. CDR3 DNA: TGTGCCAGCAGCTCGGACAGGACCTTCAATGAGCAGTTCTTC.

This clone was detected a few times. This CDR3 is CASSFGRAAQYNEQFF. The CDR3 DNA sequence: TGTGCCAGCAGTTTCGGAAGAGCGGCCCAGTACAATGAGCAGTTCTTC. This chain uses TRBV27 with TRBJ2-1; tentative D call: TRBD2 (5 bases). The germline CDR1 and CDR2 sequences are MNHEY and SMNVEV (reference sequence). The length of the CDR3 is 16 residues. The ends were cut back, 3 bases at V and 4 bases at J, with 16 bases in the middle.

This rearrangement joins TRBV24-1 to TRBJ2-1; D unclear. The CDR3 sequence is 14 residues long. Per the germline V gene, CDR1 is KGHDR and CDR2 is SFDVKD. Trimming removed 4 bases at V and 0 bases at J, with 6 bases between. CDR3 protein: CATSDRSSYNEQFF. The CDR3 bases are TGTGCCACCAGTGACCGGAGCTCCTACAATGAGCAGTTCTTC.

J is TRBJ1-5 and V is TRBV4-3; D might be TRBD1 (6 bases). The germline V gene encodes CDR1 LGHNA and CDR2 YSLEER. Trimming removed 6 bases from V and 4 bases from J, with 13 bases in between. This CDR3 is built from 14 residues. The CDR3 loop reads CASSPDRQNQPQHF. In nucleotides, the CDR3 is TGCGCCAGCAGTCCGGACAGACAGAATCAGCCCCAGCATTTT.

This chain links TRBV28 with TRBJ2-2; D is possibly TRBD2 (5 bases). This CDR3 is built from 14 residues. Trimming took 6 bases from V and 0 from J, leaving 8 bases between them. Germline V gives CDR1 MDHEN, CDR2 SYDVKM. The CDR3 DNA reads as TGTGCCAGCAGGAGGGAATCGAACACCGGGGAGCTGTTTTTT. Its translation: CASRRESNTGELFF.

The V call is TRBV19, the J call TRBJ1-2, with TRBD1 matching over 7 bases. The CDR3 is 14 residues long. Germline CDR1 is LNHDA and CDR2 is SQIVND (reference sequence). V shed 4 bases, J shed 4 bases, and the junction held 6 bases outside the gene matches. The CDR3: CASSRSDRAYGYTF. DNA of the CDR3: TGTGCCAGTAGTAGGTCCGACAGGGCCTATGGCTACACCTTC.

The chain recombines TRBV2 with TRBJ1-1; 8 nucleotides align to TRBD1. J lost 1 base, V lost 7 bases, and 5 bases had no gene match. This CDR3 has 14 residues. In germline, CDR1 is SNHLY, CDR2 FYNNEI. The CDR3 reads CASTLQGANTEAFF. In DNA, the CDR3 is TGTGCCAGCACGCTGCAGGGGGCGAACACTGAAGCTTTCTTT.

The genes are TRBV5-5 and TRBJ2-3; D remains ambiguous. The V end lost 2 bases, the J end lost 5 bases, and 6 bases lay between the germline ends. There are 12 residues in the CDR3. The germline V gene has CDR1 SGHKS and CDR2 YYEKEE (reference sequence). The CDR3 DNA sequence: TGTGCCAGCAGCTTAGCCGGAGATACGCAGTATTTT. Protein: CASSLAGDTQYF. The full variable domain, in which reference TRBV5-5 and TRBJ2-3 provide the parts outside the CDR3, is DAGVTQSPTHLIKTRGQQVTLRCSPISGHKSVSWYQQVLGQGPQFIFQYYEKEERGRGNFPDRFSARQFPNYSSELNVNALLLGDSALYLCASSLAGDTQYFGPGTRLTVL.

The chain has TRBV28 and TRBJ1-2, with TRBD1 matching 7 bases. CDR3 length: 13 residues. With V trimmed by 3 bases and J by 7 bases, 5 bases remained unmatched. The germline V gene has CDR1 MDHEN and CDR2 SYDVKM. The CDR3 coding sequence is TGTGCCAGCAGTTTGGGACAGTCTCGTGGCTACACCTTC. It encodes CASSLGQSRGYTF.

The J gene is TRBJ2-1, the V gene TRBV18, with D unresolved. The CDR3 consists of 16 residues. Germline CDR1 and CDR2: KGHSH and LQKENI. V dropped 4 bases and J dropped 3 bases, with 16 bases sitting between them. DNA for the CDR3: TGTGCCAGCTCACGAGACGCGTTGACTCTCTACAATGAGCAGTTCTTC. As protein: CASSRDALTLYNEQFF.

The chain combines TRBV19 with TRBJ1-5; no clear D gene. CDR3 length equals 16 residues. Germline V lookup: CDR1 LNHDA, CDR2 SQIVND (reference sequence). Trimming stripped 6 bases from V and 0 bases from J, with 15 bases between. CDR3 sequence (DNA): TGTGCCAGTAGACCCCCAGGCTCTTATAGCAATCAGCCCCAGCATTTT. As protein: CASRPPGSYSNQPQHF.

The chain is built from TRBV19 and TRBJ1-1; D possibly corresponds to TRBD1 (6 bases). The CDR3 is 14 amino acids. Germline CDR1 is LNHDA and CDR2 is SQIVND (reference sequence). V was shortened by 2 bases and J by 1 base, with 8 bases between the two germline ends. The CDR3 nucleotides are TGTGCCAGTAGTATAACAGGGTCGAACACTGAAGCTTTCTTT. Protein product: CASSITGSNTEAFF.

This chain joins TRBV3-1 (or the pseudogene TRBV3-2) and TRBJ2-2; D uncertain. V lost 2 bases and J 4 bases, leaving 11 bases between the germline ends. This CDR3 is built from 15 residues. CDR1 and CDR2 (germline): LGHDT, YNNKEL (reference sequence). In DNA, the CDR3 is TGTGCCAGCAGCCAACAGGCCCCAGGCACCGGGGAGCTGTTTTTT. Translation: CASSQQAPGTGELFF.

The chain carries TRBV11-3 and TRBJ2-7, with D uncertain. Trimming took 2 bases from V and 3 from J, leaving 8 bases between them. The V gene's germline CDR1 is SGHNT and CDR2 YENEEA. The CDR3 runs to 13 residues. The CDR3 protein is CASSLCQYYEQYF. CDR3 nucleotide sequence: TGTGCCAGCAGCTTATGCCAGTACTACGAGCAGTACTTC.

The chain uses TRBV20-1 and TRBJ2-5, with a tentative D call TRBD2 (6 bases). This CDR3 is built from 12 residues. V gave up 3 bases and J gave up 5 bases, with 10 bases separating them. Germline V gene lookup returns CDR1 DFQATT and CDR2 SNEGSKA (reference sequence). CDR3 nucleotide sequence: TGCAGTGCTAGTTTTCGGGGGGAGACCCAGTACTTC. This codes for CSASFRGETQYF.

This rearrangement joins TRBV30 to TRBJ1-5, with TRBD1 as a possible D gene (6 bases). The ends were cut back, 1 base at V and 4 bases at J, with 11 bases in the middle. This CDR3 spans 14 amino acids. CDR1 and CDR2 from the germline V gene are GTSNPN and SVGIG (reference sequence). DNA for the CDR3: TGTGCCTGGAGTGCGGGGGGCCTAAATCAGCCCCAGCATTTT. It codes for CAWSAGGLNQPQHF.